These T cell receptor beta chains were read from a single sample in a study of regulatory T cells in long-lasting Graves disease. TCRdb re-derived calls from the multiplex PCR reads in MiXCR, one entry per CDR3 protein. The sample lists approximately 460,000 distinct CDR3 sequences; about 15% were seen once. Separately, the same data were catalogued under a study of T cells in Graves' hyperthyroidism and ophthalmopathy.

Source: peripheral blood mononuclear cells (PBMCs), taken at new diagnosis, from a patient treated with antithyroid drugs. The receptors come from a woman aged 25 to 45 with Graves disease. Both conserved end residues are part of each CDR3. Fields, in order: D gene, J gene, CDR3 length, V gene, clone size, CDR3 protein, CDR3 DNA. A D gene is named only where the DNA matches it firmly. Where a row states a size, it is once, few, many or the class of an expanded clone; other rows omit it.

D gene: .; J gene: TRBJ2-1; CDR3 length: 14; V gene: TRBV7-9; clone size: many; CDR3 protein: CASSLARSRLQQFF; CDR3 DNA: TGTGCCAGCAGCTTAGCGCGGAGCAGACTACAGCAGTTCTTC
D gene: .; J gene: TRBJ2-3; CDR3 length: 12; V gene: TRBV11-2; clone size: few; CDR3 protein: CASSSDSETQYF; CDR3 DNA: TGTGCCAGCAGCTCGGACTCGGAGACGCAGTATTTT
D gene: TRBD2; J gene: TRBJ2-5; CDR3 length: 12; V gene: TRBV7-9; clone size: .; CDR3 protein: CAISGVQETQYF; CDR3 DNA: TGTGCCATTAGCGGGGTTCAAGAGACCCAGTACTTC
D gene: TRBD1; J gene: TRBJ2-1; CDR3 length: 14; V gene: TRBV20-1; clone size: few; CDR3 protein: CSALTGGPYNEQFF; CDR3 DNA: TGCAGTGCTTTAACAGGGGGACCTTACAATGAGCAGTTCTTC
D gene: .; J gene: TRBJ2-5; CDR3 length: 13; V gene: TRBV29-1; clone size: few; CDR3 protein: CSVLLGPGETQYF; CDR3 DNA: TGCAGCGTTCTACTAGGACCTGGAGAGACCCAGTACTTC
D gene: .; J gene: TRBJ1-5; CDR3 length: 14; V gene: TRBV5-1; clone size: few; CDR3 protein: CASREGYSNQPQHF; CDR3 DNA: TGCGCCAGCAGAGAAGGGTATAGCAATCAGCCCCAGCATTTT
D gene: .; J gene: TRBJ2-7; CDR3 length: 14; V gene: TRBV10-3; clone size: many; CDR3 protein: CASTNRVGVYEQYF; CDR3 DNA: TGTGCCAGCACTAACAGGGTTGGTGTTTACGAGCAGTACTTC
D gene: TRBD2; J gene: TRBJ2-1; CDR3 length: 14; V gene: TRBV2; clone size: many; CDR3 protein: CARGGTSGNNEQFF; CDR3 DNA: TGTGCCAGAGGAGGGACTAGCGGAAACAATGAGCAGTTCTTC
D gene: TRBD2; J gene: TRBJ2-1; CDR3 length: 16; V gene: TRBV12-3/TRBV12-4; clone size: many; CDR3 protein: CASSPRTSGSHNEQFF; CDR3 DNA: TGTGCCAGCAGTCCCCGGACTAGCGGGAGTCACAATGAGCAGTTCTTC
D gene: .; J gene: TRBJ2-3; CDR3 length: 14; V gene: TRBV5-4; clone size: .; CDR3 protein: CASSLGGPADTQYF; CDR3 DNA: TGTGCCAGCAGCTTGGGGGGGCCGGCAGATACGCAGTATTTT
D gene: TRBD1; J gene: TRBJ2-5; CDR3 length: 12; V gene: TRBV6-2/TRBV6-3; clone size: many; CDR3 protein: CASSLGQQTQYF; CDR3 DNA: TGTGCCAGCAGTTTGGGACAGCAGACCCAGTACTTC
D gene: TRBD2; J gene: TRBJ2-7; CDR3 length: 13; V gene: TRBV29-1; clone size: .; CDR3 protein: CSVDPSGSAEQYF; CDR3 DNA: TGCAGCGTTGACCCCAGCGGGAGTGCCGAGCAGTACTTC
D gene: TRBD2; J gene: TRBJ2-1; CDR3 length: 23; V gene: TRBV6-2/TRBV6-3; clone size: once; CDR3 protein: CASSYLGTSGTLPRKSSYNEQFF; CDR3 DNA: TGTGCCAGCAGTTACTTGGGGACTAGCGGGACTCTACCCCGCAAGAGCTCCTACAATGAGCAGTTCTTC
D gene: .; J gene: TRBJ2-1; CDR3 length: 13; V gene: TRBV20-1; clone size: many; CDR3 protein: CSAQLGTQNEQFF; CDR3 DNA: TGCAGTGCTCAACTGGGGACTCAGAATGAGCAGTTCTTC
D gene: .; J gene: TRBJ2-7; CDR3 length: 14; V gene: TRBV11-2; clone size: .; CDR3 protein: CASSSTVGGGEQYF; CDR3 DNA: TGTGCCAGCAGCTCTACGGTGGGGGGAGGTGAGCAGTACTTC
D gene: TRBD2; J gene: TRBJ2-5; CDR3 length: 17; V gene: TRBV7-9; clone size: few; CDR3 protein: CASSSRGGRLKKETQYF; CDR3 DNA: TGTGCCAGCAGCTCACGGGGGGGCCGTCTGAAGAAAGAGACCCAGTACTTC
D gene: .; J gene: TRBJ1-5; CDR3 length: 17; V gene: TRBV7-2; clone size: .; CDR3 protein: CASSFASGTGGNQPPHF; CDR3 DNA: .
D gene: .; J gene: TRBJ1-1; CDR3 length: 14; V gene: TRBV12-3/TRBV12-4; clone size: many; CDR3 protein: CASSLPGGNTEAFF; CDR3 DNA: TGTGCCAGCAGTTTACCGGGGGGGAACACTGAAGCTTTCTTT
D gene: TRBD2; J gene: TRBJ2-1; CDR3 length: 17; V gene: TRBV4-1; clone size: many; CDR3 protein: CASSPKAGGISYNEQFF; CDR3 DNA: TGCGCCAGCAGCCCGAAGGCGGGAGGGATTTCCTACAATGAGCAGTTCTTC
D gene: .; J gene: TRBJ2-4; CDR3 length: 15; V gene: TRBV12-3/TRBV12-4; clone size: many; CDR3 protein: CASSLGISSKNIQYF; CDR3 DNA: TGTGCCAGCAGTTTAGGCATTTCCTCCAAAAACATTCAGTACTTC